A single sample is the source of the 8 T cell receptor beta chains below, sequenced in a study of T cell repertoires in cytomegalovirus infection. TCRdb analysed the reads with MiXCR anew, one entry per CDR3 protein. The sample carries fewer than 250,000 distinct CDR3 sequences, around an eighth recorded once. The sample comprised PBMCs. Receptor source: a human donor in good health (CMV status not recorded). Some clones in this sample may be carry-over from other donors' samples.

The chain combines TRBV20-1 with TRBJ2-2; D is possibly TRBD1 (5 bases). The germline V gene encodes CDR1 DFQATT and CDR2 SNEGSKA (reference sequence). The V end lost 7 bases, the J end lost 1 base, and 10 bases lay between the germline ends. This CDR3 has 13 residues. The CDR3 here is CSVPRENTGELFF. DNA for the CDR3: TGCAGTGTTCCCAGGGAGAACACCGGGGAGCTGTTTTTT.

This clonotype was picked up a small number of times. The chain recombines TRBV18 with TRBJ2-7; D gene unclear. CDR3 length equals 15 residues. Trimming removed 2 bases at V and 0 bases at J, with 11 bases between. The germline CDR1 and CDR2 sequences are KGHSH and LQKENI. In DNA, the CDR3 is TGTGCCAGCTCACCATCGGTGATCCTCTCCTACGAGCAGTACTTC. Its translation is CASSPSVILSYEQYF.

This clonotype was counted at least ten times. The V and J genes are TRBV7-2 and TRBJ1-1, with 8 positions matching TRBD1. With 5 bases clipped from V and 2 bases from J, the junction kept 4 bases outside the gene matches. The CDR3 is 14 amino acids. Germline CDR1 SGHTA, CDR2 FQGNSA. CDR3 loop: CASSPDRANTEAFF. The CDR3 region has the DNA TGTGCCAGCAGCCCGGACAGGGCAAACACTGAAGCTTTCTTT. Drawing the rest from reference TRBV7-2 and TRBJ1-1, the complete variable domain is GAGVSQSPSNKVTEKGKDVELRCDPISGHTALYWYRQSLGQGLEFLIYFQGNSAPDKSGLPSDRFSAERTGGSVSTLTIQRTQQEDSAVYLCASSPDRANTEAFFGQGTRLTVV.

This clonotype was picked up one time. The rearrangement uses TRBV20-1 and TRBJ2-5, with TRBD2 matching over 10 bases. This CDR3 spans 15 amino acids. Germline V gives CDR1 DFQATT, CDR2 SNEGSKA (reference sequence). V was clipped by 6 bases and J by 5 bases; unmatched bases: 12. CDR3 protein: CSAMGLASTRETQYF. The DNA for the CDR3 is TGCAGTGCGATGGGACTAGCGTCCACAAGGGAGACCCAGTACTTC.

There are a few counts of this clonotype. The chain employs TRBV6-2 or TRBV6-3 and TRBJ1-1, with D unclear. Germline V gene sequence: CDR1 MNHEY, CDR2 SVGEGT. The CDR3 is 13 amino acids. Trimming shortened V by 6 bases and J by 12 bases, and 20 bases separated the two germline ends. The CDR3: CASSEGVATRTFF. DNA of the CDR3: TGTGCCAGCAGCGAGGGAGTGGCTACACGGACTTTCTTT.

This clonotype appeared a few times. The gene calls are TRBV5-4 and TRBJ1-3, with no clear D. Germline loops: CDR1 SGHNT, CDR2 YYREEE (reference sequence). This CDR3 contains 13 residues. V lost 1 base and J 4 bases, leaving 6 bases between the germline ends. This CDR3 is CASSLSRGNTIYF. DNA for the CDR3: TGTGCCAGCAGCTTGTCCCGCGGAAACACCATATATTTT.

This clonotype was recorded at least ten times. This chain uses TRBV11-3 with TRBJ2-3, with TRBD2 as a possible D gene (6 bases). V gave up 5 bases and J gave up 4 bases, with 22 bases separating them. Germline V lookup: CDR1 SGHNT, CDR2 YENEEA. This CDR3 comprises 17 residues. CDR3 in DNA: TGTGCCAGCAGCCCTCGGGGCTCCAAAGGAGGGCCAGATACGCAGTATTTT. It codes for CASSPRGSKGGPDTQYF.

The chain uses TRBV7-2 and TRBJ2-3; TRBD2 aligns across 8 bases. Per germline, CDR1 SGHTA and CDR2 FQGNSA. J was trimmed by 6 bases and V by 2 bases; bases with no gene match: 13. The CDR3 is made up of 17 amino acids. The CDR3 spells CASSLLGGLEPSDTQYF. DNA of the CDR3: TGTGCCAGCAGCTTACTTGGGGGACTAGAACCAAGCGATACGCAGTATTTT.